The 18 T cell receptor beta chains below all came from one sample that was sequenced in a study of OX40 agonist ivuxolimab in advanced cancers. TCRdb's table, derived via immunoSEQ multiplex PCR, lists solely in-frame clones and lacks some. The sample has about 66,000 clones, roughly 80% seen once. The starting material was CD4+ or CD8+ T cells sorted from blood, obtained in a trial of the OX40 agonist ivuxolimab. These receptors all come from an adult with an advanced solid tumor such as melanoma, head and neck, liver or kidney cancer.

This rearrangement joins TRBV10-3 to TRBJ1-2; weak D call: TRBD1 (6 bases). Per the germline V gene, CDR1 is ENHRY and CDR2 is SYGVKD. V dropped 4 bases and J dropped 5 bases, with 17 bases sitting between them. The CDR3 extends over 15 amino acids. The chain's CDR3 is CAISVGGGGGYGYTF. The CDR3 DNA reads TGTGCCATCAGTGTTGGTGGGGGCGGGGGATATGGCTACACCTTC.

The genes are TRBV19 and TRBJ1-1, with D unresolved. The CDR3 is made up of 15 amino acids. In germline, CDR1 is LNHDA, CDR2 SQIVND (reference sequence). V lost 1 base and J lost 4, with 13 bases in between. The CDR3 region has the DNA TGTGCCAGTAGTATAGTCGACCACGAAGTCACTGAAGCTTTCTTT. Encoded protein: CASSIVDHEVTEAFF.

The chain couples TRBV4-1 to TRBJ2-5; 7 bases match TRBD2. Looked up from germline, CDR1 is MGHRA and CDR2 is YSYEKL. V trimming: 0 bases; J trimming: 3 bases; junction bases outside the gene matches: 4. CDR3 size: 15 residues. CDR3 nucleotides: TGCGCCAGCAGCCAAGACATCACTAGCGAAGAGACCCAGTACTTC. It specifies CASSQDITSEETQYF.

This chain connects TRBV27 to TRBJ2-3, with 7 bases lining up with TRBD2. The CDR3 runs 14 residues. The J segment lost 6 bases and the V segment lost 2 bases, leaving 5 bases of the junction unmatched. Per the germline V gene, CDR1 is MNHEY and CDR2 is SMNVEV (reference sequence). Written as DNA, the CDR3 is TGTGCCAGCAGTTTAGCGGGAGTATTGGATACGCAGTATTTT. Amino acid sequence: CASSLAGVLDTQYF.

The chain joins TRBV7-2 to TRBJ1-1; possible D gene TRBD1, 5 bases. The CDR3 spans 13 residues. V was cut by 1 base and J by 10 bases, with 13 bases left in between. Germline lookup yields CDR1 SGHTA and CDR2 FQGNSA. The CDR3 coding sequence is TGTGCCAGCAGCTTAGTGGCAGGGTATGGAGCTTTCTTT. Amino acids: CASSLVAGYGAFF.

This clone was recorded only once. The rearrangement joins TRBV5-3 to TRBJ1-5; a weak D match, TRBD1 (6 bases). TRBV5-3 is marked as an open reading frame, function uncertain. Trimming took 7 bases from V and 0 from J, leaving 20 bases between them. This CDR3 has 17 residues. Written as DNA, the CDR3 is TGTGCCAGACTCCTGCGCGACCAGGGGATTAGCAATCAGCCCCAGCATTTT. As protein: CARLLRDQGISNQPQHF.

V and J are TRBV7-3 and TRBJ2-3; D may be TRBD2 (6 bases). The CDR3 sequence is 14 residues long. Trimming left V 5 bases short and J 7 bases short, with 16 bases between. Germline loops: CDR1 SGHTA, CDR2 FQGTGA. DNA of the CDR3: TGTGCCAGCAGCCAATATGGGGGGACGAATACGCAGTATTTT. It codes for CASSQYGGTNTQYF.

V and J are TRBV2 and TRBJ1-1, with D possibly matching TRBD1 (5 bases). V was trimmed by 6 bases and J by 9 bases, leaving 17 bases between them. Germline V gene lookup returns CDR1 SNHLY and CDR2 FYNNEI. The CDR3 sequence is 13 residues long. CDR3 in amino acids: CASSSTGGVQAFF. The CDR3 bases are TGTGCCAGCAGCAGTACAGGCGGGGTGCAAGCTTTCTTT. Using reference TRBV2 and TRBJ1-1 for the parts outside the CDR3, the full variable domain is EPEVTQTPSHQVTQMGQEVILRCVPISNHLYFYWYRQILGQKVEFLVSFYNNEISEKSEIFDDQFSVERPDGSNFTLKIRSTKLEDSAMYFCASSSTGGVQAFFGQGTRLTVV.

This clone appeared a few times. V gene TRBV15 combines with J gene TRBJ2-5; the match to TRBD2 covers 9 bases. The CDR3 covers 16 residues. Looked up from germline, CDR1 is LNHNV and CDR2 is YYDKDF (reference sequence). Trimming at V came to 3 bases and at J to 2 bases, leaving 7 bases not matched to a gene. This CDR3 is CATSSWASGEQETQYF. CDR3 in DNA: TGTGCCACCAGCAGCTGGGCTAGCGGGGAACAAGAGACCCAGTACTTC.

This chain uses TRBV5-5 with TRBJ1-2; no firm D call. This CDR3 spans 14 amino acids. With 0 bases removed from V and 4 bases from J, the gap between germline ends came to 10 bases. Per the germline V gene, CDR1 is SGHKS and CDR2 is YYEKEE (reference sequence). CDR3 amino acids: CASSLGQDIYGYTF. In nucleotides, the CDR3 is TGTGCCAGCAGCTTGGGACAAGACATCTATGGCTACACCTTC.

This rearrangement joins TRBV6-1 to TRBJ1-6; 10 nucleotides align to TRBD1. The CDR3 is 16 amino acids. Trimming removed 4 bases from V and 7 bases from J; junction bases left unmatched: 7. CDR1 MNHNS and CDR2 SASEGT come from the germline V gene. CDR3 protein: CASSAPPTGGNSPLHF. CDR3 nucleotide sequence: TGTGCCAGCAGTGCTCCTCCGACAGGGGGCAATTCACCCCTCCACTTT.

The V and J genes are TRBV19 and TRBJ2-2; perhaps D is TRBD1 or TRBD2 (6 bases each). The germline gives CDR1 LNHDA, CDR2 SQIVND (reference sequence). This CDR3 has 16 residues. Trimming pared 7 bases from V and 1 base from J, leaving 16 bases between. DNA of the CDR3: TGTGCCAGTACTTCAGGGGAGGAACGGAACACCGGGGAGCTGTTTTTT. Translated: CASTSGEERNTGELFF.

This clone occurred a few times. This chain uses TRBV9 with TRBJ2-5; no clear D gene. In germline, CDR1 is SGDLS, CDR2 YYNGEE. V was trimmed by 2 bases and J by 1 base, leaving 15 bases between them. The CDR3 extends over 16 amino acids. DNA of the CDR3: TGTGCCAGCAGCGTCTCTTTTACTCTGGGCCAAGAGACCCAGTACTTC. Amino acid sequence: CASSVSFTLGQETQYF.

CDR3 bases: TGTGCCAGCTCAGCGGGACAGGGGAGCACCTACAATGAGCAGTTCTTC. Its protein is CASSAGQGSTYNEQFF. The chain recombines TRBV18 with TRBJ2-1, with TRBD1 matching 10 bases. V was clipped by 5 bases and J by 2 bases; unmatched bases: 6. The CDR3 has 16 residues. CDR1 KGHSH and CDR2 LQKENI come from the germline V gene.

The chain is built from TRBV6-1 and TRBJ1-5; perhaps TRBD1 as D (5 bases). V was cut by 6 bases and J by 3 bases, with 6 bases left in between. The CDR3 is 12 residues long. Germline V gene data show CDR1 as MNHNS and CDR2 as SASEGT. CDR3 sequence: CASRGPNQPQHF. The CDR3 nucleotides read TGTGCCAGCAGGGGGCCCAATCAGCCCCAGCATTTT.

This rearrangement joins TRBV28 to TRBJ1-4; tentatively, D is TRBD1 (5 bases). In germline, CDR1 is MDHEN, CDR2 SYDVKM. The ends were cut back, 4 bases at V and 8 bases at J, with 14 bases in the middle. This CDR3 spans 14 amino acids. The CDR3, as DNA: TGTGCCAGCAGTTCCCACGAGGGGAAGGAAAAACTGTTTTTT. This gives the protein CASSSHEGKEKLFF.

A word on this clone: Other DNA sequences within the sample encode an identical CDR3. The J gene is TRBJ1-5, the V gene TRBV6-5; no firm D call. There are 13 residues in the CDR3. Deletions cut 0 bases from V and 3 bases from J, with 3 bases between. The germline CDR1 and CDR2 sequences are MNHEY and SVGAGI. CDR3 sequence (DNA): TGTGCCAGCAGTTACTCGAACAATCAGCCCCAGCATTTT. Residues: CASSYSNNQPQHF.

The CDR3 spells CASSSDRDPYNEQFF. Here the CDR3 DNA reads TGTGCCAGCAGTTCGGACAGGGATCCCTACAATGAGCAGTTCTTC. V and J are TRBV27 and TRBJ2-1, with 8 nucleotides matching TRBD1. V dropped 4 bases and J dropped 2; count of bases not matched to a gene: 4. This CDR3 contains 15 residues. Germline loops: CDR1 MNHEY, CDR2 SMNVEV (reference sequence).